This TCR beta chain was captured by sequencing in a study of shared clonotypes between healthy human individuals. Study in general: Each donor's CD8 memory used one plate, CD8 naive two, each CD4 subset three.

Selected positively for CCR7 and CD45RO-negative, naive CD8 cells excluded terminally differentiated effector memory CD45RA+ cells. As regards this clone: Antigen: not known.

Study-level results: Generation probabilities of non-shared clonotypes were lower (relative to those shared by all four donors). A limitation of the genetic and exposure-history diversity represented arose from few donors.

Deletions cut 7 bases from V and 5 bases from J, with 24 bases between. Germline V gives CDR1 SNHLY, CDR2 FYNNEI. This CDR3 is built from 16 residues. Authors' data handling: Without quality scores, immunoSEQ junctional reads could not be filtered like full-length reads. The assay was immunoSEQ multiplex PCR, and TCRdb's table has in-frame clones only and misses some. V and J calls and clone size are as listed in that table; D and trimming were resolved from the DNA. The data show just over 2,000,000 clones, about 95% seen once. Sequences were obtained from naive CD8+ T cells sorted from blood. The sequence derives from a young man in good health. The chain couples TRBV2 to TRBJ2-7; possibly TRBD2 for D (7 bases). This CDR3 is CASNPTMGGRRNEQYF. Here the CDR3 DNA reads TGTGCCAGCAATCCAACCATGGGGGGGCGGAGGAACGAGCAGTACTTC.